What follows are 15 T cell receptor beta chains derived from one specimen sequenced in a study of CD8 T cells in ankylosing spondylitis. MiXCR, applied by TCRdb to the 5' RACE reads, yields one record per CDR3 protein. This table has hundreds of thousands of distinct CDR3 sequences, 10% to 15% appearing once. Their antigens remain unidentified. Study observations and caveats: There was a TCR beta motif, made of several highly homologous variants, that appeared characteristic of ankylosing spondylitis blood.

The sample taken for sequencing was blood, either unsorted or a sorted T cell fraction (not recorded which). These receptors were taken from a male donor with ankylosing spondylitis.

The rearrangement joins TRBV5-1 to TRBJ2-5; D remains ambiguous. Trimming stripped 0 bases from V and 7 bases from J, with 13 bases between. The germline V gene has CDR1 SGHRS and CDR2 YFSETQ. The CDR3 sequence is 14 residues long. CDR3 in amino acids: CASSLGPASPTQYF. The CDR3 DNA follows: TGCGCCAGCAGCTTGGGACCGGCCTCCCCGACCCAGTACTTC.

This clonotype has just a few counts. The J gene is TRBJ2-5, the V gene TRBV7-9; possible D gene TRBD1, 7 bases. Trimming took off 3 bases at V and 5 bases at J, with 16 bases between the two ends. The CDR3 sequence is 15 residues long. Germline V CDR1 and CDR2: SEHNR, FQNEAQ (reference sequence). This CDR3 is CASSFGRTGGETQYF. The CDR3, as DNA: TGTGCCAGCAGCTTTGGTCGGACAGGAGGGGAGACCCAGTACTTC. Filled out from reference TRBV7-9 and TRBJ2-5, the complete variable domain reads DTGVSQNPRHKITKRGQNVTFRCDPISEHNRLYWYRQTLGQGPEFLTYFQNEAQLEKSRLLSDRFSAERPKGSFSTLEIQRTEQGDSAMYLCASSFGRTGGETQYFGPGTRLLVL.

The J gene is TRBJ2-7, the V gene TRBV5-8; 14 bases agree with TRBD2. With 5 bases clipped from V and 4 bases from J, the junction kept 5 bases outside the gene matches. CDR1 is SGHTS and CDR2 is YDEGEE in the germline V gene. CDR3 length: 15 amino acids. Written as DNA, the CDR3 is TGTGCCAGCAGTAAGGGACTAGCGGGGGTATACGAGCAGTACTTC. It encodes CASSKGLAGVYEQYF.

Only a few counts were recorded for this clonotype. V is TRBV20-1 and J is TRBJ2-5; 12 bases are shared with TRBD2. With 3 bases clipped from V and 4 bases from J, the junction kept 6 bases outside the gene matches. The CDR3 loop spans 15 amino acids. CDR1 and CDR2 (germline): DFQATT, SNEGSKA (reference sequence). In nucleotides, the CDR3 is TGCAGTGCTAGGATCCCTAGCGGGAGGGGAGAGACCCAGTACTTC. This codes for CSARIPSGRGETQYF.

This clonotype was recorded many times. The gene calls are TRBV7-9 and TRBJ1-3; D unclear. The CDR3 covers 15 residues. Trimming removed 5 bases from V and 3 bases from J, with 14 bases in between. Germline values: CDR1 SEHNR, CDR2 FQNEAQ (reference sequence). The CDR3 protein is CASSTRRAGGNTIYF. The CDR3 region has the DNA TGTGCCAGCAGCACCCGCCGGGCAGGTGGAAACACCATATATTTT.

There are a few counts of this clonotype. The chain links TRBV20-1 to TRBJ1-3; possibly TRBD1 for D (5 bases). Germline values: CDR1 DFQATT, CDR2 SNEGSKA (reference sequence). This CDR3 region has 13 residues. The V end lost 6 bases, the J end lost 7 bases, and 16 bases lay between the germline ends. The CDR3: CSALRPGGNTIYF. CDR3 DNA sequence: TGCAGTGCCCTCCGTCCCGGGGGTAACACCATATATTTT.

This chain uses TRBV7-6 with TRBJ2-1; D perhaps matches TRBD2 (5 bases). Trimming removed 2 bases from V and 10 bases from J, with 12 bases in between. Looked up from germline, CDR1 is SGHVS and CDR2 is FNYEAQ. The CDR3 sequence is 13 residues long. The CDR3 here is CASSLTIGVEQFF. CDR3 coding DNA: TGTGCCAGCAGCTTAACAATCGGGGTCGAGCAGTTCTTC.

This clonotype was picked up a small number of times. The V and J genes are TRBV30 and TRBJ1-5; 8 bases align to TRBD1. CDR3 length equals 17 residues. With V trimmed by 1 base and J by 4 bases, 12 bases remained unmatched. The V gene's germline CDR1 is GTSNPN and CDR2 SVGIG (reference sequence). CDR3 in DNA: TGTGCCTGGAGTGGGGCCTACCCGAACAGGGGGAATCAGCCCCAGCATTTT. Its translation is CAWSGAYPNRGNQPQHF.

The sample holds many counts of this clonotype. The CDR3 loop is CASSFRYEQYF. The CDR3 coding sequence is TGTGCCAGCAGTTTCCGCTACGAGCAGTACTTC. The rearrangement links TRBV12-3 or TRBV12-4 to TRBJ2-7; D uncertain. The CDR3 consists of 11 residues. V lost 3 bases to trimming and J lost 3 bases, with 3 bases between them.

This clonotype was observed a few times. The chain uses TRBV20-1 and TRBJ2-1, with 7 bases aligning to TRBD1. Losses at the gene ends were 0 bases for V and 10 bases for J; bases not matched to a gene: 6. Germline V gene lookup returns CDR1 DFQATT and CDR2 SNEGSKA (reference sequence). There are 13 residues in the CDR3. The CDR3 region has the DNA TGCAGTGCTAGAGATCGACAGGGACGCGAGCAGTTCTTC. Protein: CSARDRQGREQFF.

J is TRBJ2-5 and V is TRBV28, with TRBD2 as a possible D gene (5 bases). CDR3 length equals 13 residues. Trimming shortened V by 8 bases and J by 5 bases, and 15 bases separated the two germline ends. In germline, CDR1 is MDHEN, CDR2 SYDVKM. CDR3 sequence: CASAGNQRETQYF. CDR3 DNA sequence: TGTGCCAGCGCCGGGAATCAGAGGGAGACCCAGTACTTC.

The chain joins TRBV18 to TRBJ2-3, with D uncertain. The CDR3 has 13 residues. The V gene lost 3 bases and the J gene lost 1 base, with 5 bases spanning the gap. In germline, CDR1 is KGHSH, CDR2 LQKENI. This CDR3 is CASSPSRTDTQYF. The CDR3 DNA is TGTGCCAGCTCACCCTCCCGCACAGATACGCAGTATTTT.

This clonotype was counted a few times. The chain uses TRBV11-2 and TRBJ2-1; no firm D call. Germline values: CDR1 SGHAT, CDR2 FQNNGV. Trimming removed 5 bases at V and 8 bases at J, with 7 bases between. This CDR3 is 11 amino acids long. The DNA of the CDR3 is TGTGCCAGCAGCCCGGACCATGAGCAGTTCTTC. This gives the protein CASSPDHEQFF.

This clonotype showed up many times. The chain uses TRBV5-1 and TRBJ2-3, with D possibly matching TRBD1 (5 bases). This CDR3 is built from 15 residues. Trimming stripped 1 base from V and 0 bases from J, with 9 bases between. Per the germline V gene, CDR1 is SGHRS and CDR2 is YFSETQ. CDR3 DNA sequence: TGCGCCAGCAGCTTGATCTCAGGGAGCACAGATACGCAGTATTTT. Translated: CASSLISGSTDTQYF.

This clonotype was seen ten or more times. CDR3 region: CASSHGSASNQPQHF. DNA for the CDR3: TGTGCCAGCAGCCACGGCTCCGCGAGCAATCAGCCCCAGCATTTT. The chain is built from TRBV3-1 and TRBJ1-5; D is unclear. CDR1 is LGHDT and CDR2 is YNNKEL in the germline V gene (reference sequence). CDR3 size: 15 residues. V lost 3 bases to trimming and J lost 1 base, with 10 bases between them.